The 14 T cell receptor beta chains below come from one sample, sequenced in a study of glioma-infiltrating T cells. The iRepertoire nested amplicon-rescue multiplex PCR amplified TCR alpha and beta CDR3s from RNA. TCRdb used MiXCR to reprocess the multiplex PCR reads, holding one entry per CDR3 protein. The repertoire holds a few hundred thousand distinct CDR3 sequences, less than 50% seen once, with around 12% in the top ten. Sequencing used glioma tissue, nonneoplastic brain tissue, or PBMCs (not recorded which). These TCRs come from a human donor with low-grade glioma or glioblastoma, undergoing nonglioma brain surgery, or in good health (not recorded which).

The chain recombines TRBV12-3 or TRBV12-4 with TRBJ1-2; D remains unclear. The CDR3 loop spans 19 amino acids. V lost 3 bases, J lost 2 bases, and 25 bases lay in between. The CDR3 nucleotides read TGTGCCAGCAGTTTGTCCAGGCGGGGAGTACTACCCTACAACTATGGCTACACCTTC. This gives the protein CASSLSRRGVLPYNYGYTF.

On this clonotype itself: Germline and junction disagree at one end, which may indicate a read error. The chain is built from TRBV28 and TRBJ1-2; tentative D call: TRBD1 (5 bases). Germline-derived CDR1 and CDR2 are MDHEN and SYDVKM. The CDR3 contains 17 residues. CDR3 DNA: TGTGCCTGCAGTGGACCGGGACTCTCTTCACGGGACCGGGGCTACACCTTC. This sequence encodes CACSGPGLSSRDRGYTF.

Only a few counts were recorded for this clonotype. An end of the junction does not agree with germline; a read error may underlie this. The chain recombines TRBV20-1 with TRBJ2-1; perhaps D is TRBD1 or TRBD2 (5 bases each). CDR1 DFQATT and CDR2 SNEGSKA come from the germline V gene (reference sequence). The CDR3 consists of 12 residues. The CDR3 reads CSVRRDGNEQFF. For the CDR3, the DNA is TGCAGTGTTAGAAGGGACGGAAATGAGCAGTTCTTC.

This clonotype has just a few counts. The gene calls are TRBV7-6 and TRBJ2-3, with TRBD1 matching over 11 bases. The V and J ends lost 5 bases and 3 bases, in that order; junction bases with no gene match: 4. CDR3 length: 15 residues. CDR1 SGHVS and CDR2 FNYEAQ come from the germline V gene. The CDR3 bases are TGTGCCAGCAGCCAACGGGACAGGGGGACAGATACGCAGTATTTT. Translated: CASSQRDRGTDTQYF.

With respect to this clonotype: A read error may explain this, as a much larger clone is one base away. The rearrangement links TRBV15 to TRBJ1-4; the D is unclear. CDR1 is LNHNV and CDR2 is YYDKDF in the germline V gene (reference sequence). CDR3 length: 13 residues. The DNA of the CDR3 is TGTGCCACCAGAAGAGCTGCTAATGAAAAACTGTTTTTT. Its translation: CATRRAANEKLFF. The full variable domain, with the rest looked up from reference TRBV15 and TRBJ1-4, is DAMVIQNPRYQVTQFGKPVTLSCSQTLNHNVMYWYQQKSSQAPKLLFHYYDKDFNNEADTPDNFQSRRPNTSFCFLDIRSPGLGDTAMYLCATRRAANEKLFFGSGTQLSVL.

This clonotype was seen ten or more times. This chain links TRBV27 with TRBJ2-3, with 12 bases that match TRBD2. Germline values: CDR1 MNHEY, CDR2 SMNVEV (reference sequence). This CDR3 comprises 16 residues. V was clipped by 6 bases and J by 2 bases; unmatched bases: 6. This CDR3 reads CASRAGTSGYTDTQYF. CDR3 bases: TGTGCCAGCAGGGCCGGGACTAGCGGGTACACAGATACGCAGTATTTT.

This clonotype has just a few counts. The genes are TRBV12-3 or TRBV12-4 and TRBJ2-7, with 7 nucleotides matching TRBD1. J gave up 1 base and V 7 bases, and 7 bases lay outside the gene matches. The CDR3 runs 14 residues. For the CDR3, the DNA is TGTGCCAGCACCTTAGGGGGCAGTTCCTACGAGCAGTACTTC. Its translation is CASTLGGSSYEQYF.

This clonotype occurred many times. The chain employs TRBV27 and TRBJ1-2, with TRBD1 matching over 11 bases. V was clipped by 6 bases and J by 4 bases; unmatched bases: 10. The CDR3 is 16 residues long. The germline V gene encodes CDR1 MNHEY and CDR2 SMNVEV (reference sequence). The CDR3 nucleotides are TGTGCCAGCAGCCGCGGGACAGGGGGACAGACCTATGGCTACACCTTC. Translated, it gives CASSRGTGGQTYGYTF.

Written as DNA, the CDR3 is TGTGCCAGCAGCTCCCGGTACAGGACTTCTAGCACAGATACGCAGTATTTT. Translated: CASSSRYRTSSTDTQYF. V and J are TRBV7-2 and TRBJ2-3; D is possibly TRBD1 or TRBD2 (5 bases each). Germline lookup yields CDR1 SGHTA and CDR2 FQGNSA. Trimming removed 4 bases at V and 0 bases at J, with 17 bases between. The CDR3 is 17 amino acids.

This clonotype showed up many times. In DNA, the CDR3 is TGCAGTGCTAGCCCCCCGGGGGGACACATCTACGAGCAGTACTTC. Its protein is CSASPPGGHIYEQYF. This chain links TRBV20-1 with TRBJ2-7, with D maybe TRBD2 (7 bases). CDR3 size: 15 residues. With 3 bases removed from V and 3 bases from J, the gap between germline ends came to 18 bases. Germline V gene data show CDR1 as DFQATT and CDR2 as SNEGSKA (reference sequence).

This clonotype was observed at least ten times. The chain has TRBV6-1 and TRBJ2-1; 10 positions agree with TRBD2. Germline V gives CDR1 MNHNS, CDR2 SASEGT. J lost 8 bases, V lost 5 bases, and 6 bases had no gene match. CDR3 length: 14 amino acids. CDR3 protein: CASSPGTSEDEQFF. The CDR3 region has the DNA TGTGCCAGCAGTCCAGGGACTAGCGAGGATGAGCAGTTCTTC.

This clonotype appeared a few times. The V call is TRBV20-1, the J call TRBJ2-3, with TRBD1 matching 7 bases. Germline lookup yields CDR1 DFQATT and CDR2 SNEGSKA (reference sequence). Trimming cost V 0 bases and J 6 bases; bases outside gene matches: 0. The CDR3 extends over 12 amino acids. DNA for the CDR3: TGCAGTGCTAGAGAGGACAGGGATACGCAGTATTTT. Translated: CSAREDRDTQYF.

This CDR3 is CASSLALTSGISTDTQYF. The CDR3 coding sequence is TGTGCCAGCAGCTTAGCCTTAACTAGCGGGATTAGCACAGATACGCAGTATTTT. This chain links TRBV7-2 with TRBJ2-3, with TRBD2 identical over 10 bases. The CDR3 is 18 amino acids. Germline V gives CDR1 SGHTA, CDR2 FQGNSA. Losses at the gene ends were 0 bases for V and 0 bases for J; bases not matched to a gene: 6.

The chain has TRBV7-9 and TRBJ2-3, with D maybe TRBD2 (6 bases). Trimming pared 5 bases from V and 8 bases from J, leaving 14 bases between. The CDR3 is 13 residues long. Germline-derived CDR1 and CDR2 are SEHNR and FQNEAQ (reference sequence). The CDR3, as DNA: TGTGCCAGCAGCGGGTCGGGAGCAGGTACGCAGTATTTT. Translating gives CASSGSGAGTQYF.